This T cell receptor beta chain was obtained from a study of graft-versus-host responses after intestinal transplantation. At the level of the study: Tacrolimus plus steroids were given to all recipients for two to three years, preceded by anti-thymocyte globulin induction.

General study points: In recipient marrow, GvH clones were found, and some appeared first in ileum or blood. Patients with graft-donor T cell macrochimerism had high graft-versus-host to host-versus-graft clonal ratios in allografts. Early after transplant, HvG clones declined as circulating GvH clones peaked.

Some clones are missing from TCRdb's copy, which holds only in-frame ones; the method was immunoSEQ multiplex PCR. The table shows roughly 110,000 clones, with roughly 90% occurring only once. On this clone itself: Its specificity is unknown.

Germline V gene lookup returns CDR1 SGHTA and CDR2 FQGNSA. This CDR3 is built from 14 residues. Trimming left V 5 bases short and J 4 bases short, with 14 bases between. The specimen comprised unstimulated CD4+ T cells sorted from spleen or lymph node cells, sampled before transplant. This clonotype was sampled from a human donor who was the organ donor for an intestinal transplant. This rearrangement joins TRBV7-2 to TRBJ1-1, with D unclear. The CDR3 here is CASSPRLGSTEAFF. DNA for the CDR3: TGTGCCAGCAGCCCCCGGCTGGGGAGCACTGAAGCTTTCTTT.